The 30 T cell receptor beta chains below were found in one sample sequenced in a study of CD8 T cells in ankylosing spondylitis. Via MiXCR, TCRdb re-called the 5' RACE reads, giving one row per CDR3 protein. The sample lists roughly 260,000 distinct CDR3 sequences; about 20% were seen once. Sequenced material: blood, either unsorted or a sorted T cell fraction (not recorded which). These receptors came from a male donor with ankylosing spondylitis or in good health (not recorded which).

V gene TRBV7-9 combines with J gene TRBJ1-1; TRBD1 might be the D (6 bases). CDR1 and CDR2 from the germline V gene are SEHNR and FQNEAQ (reference sequence). There are 14 residues in the CDR3. V lost 3 bases to trimming and J lost 3 bases, with 11 bases between them. As DNA, the CDR3 is TGTGCCAGCAGCTTCCAGGGGTCAGACACTGAAGCTTTCTTT. It is translated as CASSFQGSDTEAFF.

This clonotype was observed many times. This chain uses TRBV10-3 with TRBJ2-1, with 10 bases matching TRBD2. CDR1 is ENHRY, CDR2 SYGVKD, per germline. With 6 bases clipped from V and 5 bases from J, the junction kept 10 bases outside the gene matches. CDR3 length: 16 amino acids. The DNA for the CDR3 is TGTGCCATCAGGCGGAGCGGGAGGGAGAACGACAATGAGCAGTTCTTC. Translation: CAIRRSGRENDNEQFF.

As DNA, the CDR3 is TGCGCCAGCAGCTTGAGTCTTTCGGCTGGGGCCAACGTCCTGACTTTC. Its translation is CASSLSLSAGANVLTF. The gene calls are TRBV5-1 and TRBJ2-6; no definite D call. The CDR3 totals 16 residues. Germline lookup yields CDR1 SGHRS and CDR2 YFSETQ. The V and J ends lost 1 base and 2 bases respectively, with 10 bases between them.

This clonotype was observed a few times. The chain is built from TRBV5-1 and TRBJ2-6, with 7 bases that match TRBD2. J was trimmed by 0 bases and V by 6 bases; bases with no gene match: 12. Per the germline V gene, CDR1 is SGHRS and CDR2 is YFSETQ. The CDR3 sequence is 18 residues long. CDR3 bases: TGCGCCAGCACCGTCGTCAAGCGGGGCAGCTCTGGGGCCAACGTCCTGACTTTC. Protein: CASTVVKRGSSGANVLTF.

This clonotype appeared a few times. This sequence joins TRBV7-2 and TRBJ1-2; no reliable D call. This CDR3 is 15 amino acids long. V lost 1 base and J 8 bases, leaving 17 bases between the germline ends. CDR1 SGHTA and CDR2 FQGNSA come from the germline V gene. CDR3 DNA: TGTGCCAGCAGCTTAGACGGGAGGGTGCAGGACGGCTACACCTTC. Its translation: CASSLDGRVQDGYTF.

The CDR3 bases are TGTGCCAGCAGTGGGCAGGTGGATCAGCCCCAGCATTTT. This encodes CASSGQVDQPQHF. The chain uses TRBV12-3 or TRBV12-4 and TRBJ1-5; D not resolved. The CDR3 length is 13 residues. V gave up 5 bases and J gave up 5 bases, with 10 bases separating them.

This clonotype was observed a handful of times. The CDR3 protein is CASSVGGQVDGYTF. As DNA, the CDR3 is TGTGCCAGCAGCGTAGGCGGACAGGTCGATGGCTACACCTTC. The gene calls are TRBV9 and TRBJ1-2; 7 nucleotides match TRBD1. CDR1 and CDR2 from the germline V gene are SGDLS and YYNGEE. V was pared by 0 bases and J by 6 bases, with 5 bases of the junction left unmatched. The CDR3 has 14 amino acids.

This clonotype came up a few times. This chain joins TRBV5-6 and TRBJ2-3; D gene ambiguous. Trimming shortened V by 1 base and J by 1 base, and 7 bases separated the two germline ends. From germline, CDR1 is SGHDT and CDR2 YYEEEE. The CDR3 loop spans 14 amino acids. Here the CDR3 reads CASSLPRRTDTQYF. The CDR3, as DNA: TGTGCCAGCAGCTTGCCTAGGCGCACAGATACGCAGTATTTT.

This CDR3 is CASSFGTGGLDTQYF. CDR3 coding DNA: TGCGCCAGCAGCTTCGGGACAGGGGGCTTAGATACGCAGTATTTT. This chain connects TRBV5-1 to TRBJ2-3; TRBD1 matches 12 bases. Looked up from germline, CDR1 is SGHRS and CDR2 is YFSETQ. The ends lost 2 bases at V and 5 bases at J; junction bases unmatched: 3. The CDR3 spans 15 residues.

The chain combines TRBV27 with TRBJ2-7, with 10 bases identical to TRBD1. V lost 2 bases and J lost 6; bases outside the gene matches: 4. The length of the CDR3 is 14 residues. The germline V gene encodes CDR1 MNHEY and CDR2 SMNVEV (reference sequence). This CDR3 reads CASSLPGQGREQYV. DNA for the CDR3: TGTGCCAGCAGTTTACCGGGACAGGGGCGCGAGCAGTACGTC.

In its sample, this clonotype was seen many times. This rearrangement joins TRBV5-1 to TRBJ1-2; D is unclear. This CDR3 has 13 residues. Germline V gene data show CDR1 as SGHRS and CDR2 as YFSETQ. The V gene lost 0 bases and the J gene lost 8 bases, with 11 bases spanning the gap. The CDR3 DNA sequence: TGCGCCAGCAGCTTGGAGGCAGGAAACGGCTACACCTTC. Its translation is CASSLEAGNGYTF. Full variable domain (missing parts from reference TRBV5-1 and TRBJ1-2): KAGVTQTPRYLIKTRGQQVTLSCSPISGHRSVSWYQQTPGQGLQFLFEYFSETQRNKGNFPGRFSGRQFSNSRSEMNVSTLELGDSALYLCASSLEAGNGYTFGSGTRLTVV.

The table lists this clonotype with a few counts. The chain employs TRBV28 and TRBJ2-1; 8 bases agree with TRBD2. J lost 5 bases, V lost 6 bases, and 12 bases had no gene match. The CDR3 extends over 16 amino acids. Germline loops: CDR1 MDHEN, CDR2 SYDVKM. CDR3 sequence reads: CASRLWAGGTHNEQFF. CDR3 DNA sequence: TGTGCCAGCAGACTGTGGGCGGGAGGTACCCACAATGAGCAGTTCTTC.

The V gene is TRBV15, the J gene TRBJ2-1; maybe TRBD2 (6 bases). Germline assignment: CDR1 LNHNV and CDR2 YYDKDF (reference sequence). This CDR3 is built from 14 residues. The V and J ends lost 0 bases and 7 bases respectively, with 10 bases between them. The CDR3 is CATSRDRGTNEQFF. The CDR3 region has the DNA TGTGCCACCAGCAGAGATAGAGGGACTAATGAGCAGTTCTTC.

This clonotype was picked up one time. V is TRBV7-9 and J is TRBJ1-3; 8 nucleotides match TRBD1. The CDR3 has 15 amino acids. Trimming took 3 bases from V and 2 from J; bases not matched to a gene: 3. CDR1 SEHNR and CDR2 FQNEAQ come from the germline V gene (reference sequence). CDR3 region: CASSFRGRTGNTIYF. For the CDR3, the DNA is TGTGCCAGCAGCTTCAGGGGGCGAACTGGAAACACCATATATTTT.

This clonotype has a handful of counts. The chain employs TRBV5-1 and TRBJ1-1; D gene ambiguous. CDR1 is SGHRS and CDR2 is YFSETQ in the germline V gene. V lost 0 bases to trimming and J lost 5 bases, with 11 bases between them. The CDR3 length is 14 residues. CDR3 loop: CASSLDTTKTEAFF. CDR3 nucleotide sequence: TGCGCCAGCAGCTTGGATACTACAAAGACTGAAGCTTTCTTT.

The CDR3 loop is CASSIGLAEQFF. CDR3 bases: TGTGCCAGTAGTATAGGGCTAGCTGAGCAGTTCTTC. This rearrangement joins TRBV19 to TRBJ2-1; D is perhaps TRBD2 (5 bases). With 1 base removed from V and 9 bases from J, the gap between germline ends came to 7 bases. Germline values: CDR1 LNHDA, CDR2 SQIVND (reference sequence). This CDR3 is 12 amino acids long.

This clonotype has at least ten counts. The DNA of the CDR3 is TGTGCCAGCAGTTTTTTACGGGGATCAGATACGCAGTATTTT. Its protein is CASSFLRGSDTQYF. The chain has TRBV12-3 or TRBV12-4 and TRBJ2-3; maybe TRBD2 (5 bases). V dropped 3 bases and J dropped 4 bases, with 11 bases sitting between them. The CDR3 is 14 amino acids.

This clonotype has only one observation. The DNA for the CDR3 is TGTGCCAGCAGCTACGGTAGCGGGAGTTCGATCTACAATGAGCAGTTCTTC. It yields the protein CASSYGSGSSIYNEQFF. This chain connects TRBV5-5 to TRBJ2-1, with 9 nucleotides matching TRBD2. The CDR3 covers 17 residues. V gave up 3 bases and J gave up 3 bases; unmatched junction bases: 10. Germline V gives CDR1 SGHKS, CDR2 YYEKEE (reference sequence).

This clonotype was counted ten times or more. The chain couples TRBV20-1 to TRBJ2-1; 10 bases align to TRBD2. Germline V CDR1 and CDR2: DFQATT, SNEGSKA (reference sequence). The CDR3 has 14 residues. J was trimmed by 4 bases and V by 3 bases; bases with no gene match: 3. This CDR3 reads CSARLAGVYNEQFF. Written as DNA, the CDR3 is TGCAGTGCTAGGCTAGCGGGGGTATACAATGAGCAGTTCTTC.

This clonotype occurred a few times. J is TRBJ2-4 and V is TRBV6-5; the D gene could be TRBD1 or TRBD2 (6 bases each). Per germline, CDR1 MNHEY and CDR2 SVGAGI. The CDR3 is 15 residues long. Between the trimmed V and J ends, which lost 1 base and 8 bases, there was a span of 15 bases. Here the CDR3 reads CASSYFGGTTDIQYF. The CDR3 DNA is TGTGCCAGCAGTTACTTCGGGGGCACTACGGACATTCAGTACTTC.

This clonotype was observed a handful of times. The chain recombines TRBV20-1 with TRBJ2-2; possible D gene TRBD1, 5 bases. V was cut by 3 bases and J by 2 bases, with 10 bases left in between. The CDR3 covers 14 residues. Germline V gene lookup returns CDR1 DFQATT and CDR2 SNEGSKA (reference sequence). The CDR3 spells CSASPTVNTGELFF. The CDR3 DNA sequence: TGCAGTGCTAGCCCGACAGTTAACACCGGGGAGCTGTTTTTT.

Only one count was recorded for this clonotype. The chain joins TRBV7-2 to TRBJ2-3, with 8 bases that match TRBD2. The V gene end was trimmed by 5 bases and the J gene end by 4 bases; junction bases not matched to a gene: 11. The CDR3 sequence is 16 residues long. Germline lookup yields CDR1 SGHTA and CDR2 FQGNSA. The CDR3 DNA reads as TGTGCCAGCAGCATGCACCCGGGAGGGGTGGCAGATACGCAGTATTTT. This codes for CASSMHPGGVADTQYF. The full variable domain, in which reference TRBV7-2 and TRBJ2-3 provide the parts outside the CDR3, is GAGVSQSPSNKVTEKGKDVELRCDPISGHTALYWYRQSLGQGLEFLIYFQGNSAPDKSGLPSDRFSAERTGGSVSTLTIQRTQQEDSAVYLCASSMHPGGVADTQYFGPGTRLTVL.

There are a few counts of this clonotype. V and J are TRBV27 and TRBJ1-2; the D gene is possibly TRBD1 (6 bases). This CDR3 spans 14 amino acids. Germline V gene lookup returns CDR1 MNHEY and CDR2 SMNVEV (reference sequence). Trimming took 7 bases from V and 4 from J, leaving 16 bases between them. The DNA for the CDR3 is TGTGCCAGCACCCCCTCGGGGGCTAGCTATGGCTACACCTTC. Amino acids: CASTPSGASYGYTF.

A few counts support this clonotype. The chain couples TRBV12-3 or TRBV12-4 to TRBJ1-1; TRBD1 might be the D (5 bases). V lost 2 bases and J 2 bases, leaving 9 bases between the germline ends. This CDR3 comprises 14 residues. Here the CDR3 DNA reads TGTGCCAGCAGTTTACAGGGTAAAAACACTGAAGCTTTCTTT. Its protein is CASSLQGKNTEAFF.

The chain uses TRBV18 and TRBJ1-4, with a tentative D call TRBD1 (6 bases). Germline V gene sequence: CDR1 KGHSH, CDR2 LQKENI. Between the trimmed V and J ends, which lost 3 bases and 5 bases, there was a span of 16 bases. CDR3 length equals 16 residues. The CDR3 bases are TGTGCCAGCTCACCGATTGCGGGTCAGGGGAATGAAAAACTGTTTTTT. The encoded protein is CASSPIAGQGNEKLFF.

This sequence joins TRBV4-2 and TRBJ1-2; TRBD1 aligns across 12 bases. There are 17 residues in the CDR3. Unmatched junction bases numbered 10, after V lost 1 base and J lost 7 bases. CDR1 is LGHNA and CDR2 is YNFKEQ in the germline V gene. CDR3 in DNA: TGTGCCAGCAGCCAAGGGGAGGGGACAGGGGGCGTCGGTGGCTACACCTTC. Its translation is CASSQGEGTGGVGGYTF.

This clonotype was seen repeatedly, ten times or more. The rearrangement joins TRBV29-1 to TRBJ1-1; a weak D match, TRBD1 (5 bases). V was clipped by 3 bases and J by 5 bases, with 10 bases between them. Per the germline V gene, CDR1 is SQVTM and CDR2 is ANQGSEA. The CDR3 spans 12 residues. The CDR3 region is CSVDRVWTEAFF. The CDR3, as DNA: TGCAGCGTTGACAGGGTATGGACTGAAGCTTTCTTT.

A few counts support this clonotype. CDR3 sequence (DNA): TGCGCCAGCAGCTTGGCCGCTAACGGGGAGCTGTTTTTT. This translates into CASSLAANGELFF. The chain employs TRBV5-1 and TRBJ2-2, with no clear D. From germline, CDR1 is SGHRS and CDR2 YFSETQ. Trimming took 0 bases from V and 7 from J, leaving 7 bases between them. This CDR3 comprises 13 residues.

This rearrangement joins TRBV11-2 to TRBJ2-7; 9 nucleotides align to TRBD2. Germline assignment: CDR1 SGHAT and CDR2 FQNNGV. This CDR3 contains 16 residues. With V trimmed by 0 bases and J by 4 bases, 7 bases remained unmatched. This CDR3 reads CASSLDLWSGGYEQYV. CDR3 nucleotide sequence: TGTGCCAGCAGCTTAGATCTCTGGAGCGGGGGGTACGAGCAGTACGTC.

In its sample, this clonotype was seen a few times. The V and J genes are TRBV20-1 and TRBJ1-5; no definite D call. V was trimmed by 3 bases and J by 3 bases, leaving 9 bases between them. The germline gives CDR1 DFQATT, CDR2 SNEGSKA (reference sequence). This CDR3 has 13 amino acids. CDR3 region: CSASLVYNQPQHF. The CDR3, as DNA: TGCAGTGCTAGTTTAGTCTACAATCAGCCCCAGCATTTT.